The 10 T cell receptor beta chains below were found in one sample sequenced in a study of blood T cell repertoires in COVID-19. Using immunoSEQ multiplex PCR, the repertoire was profiled, and TCRdb retains in-frame clones only, with some absent. The repertoire holds about 150,000 clones, with about four fifths as singletons. The source material was peripheral blood. These receptors were obtained from a man between 18 and 29 years old with active or convalescent COVID-19.

V gene TRBV25-1 combines with J gene TRBJ2-1; 9 bases line up with TRBD1. Germline loops: CDR1 MGHDK, CDR2 SYGVNS. V shed 2 bases, J shed 8 bases, and the junction held 7 bases outside the gene matches. CDR3 length: 15 amino acids. The chain's CDR3 is CASSEPGTGMDEQFF. As DNA, the CDR3 is TGTGCCAGCAGTGAACCCGGGACAGGGATGGATGAGCAGTTCTTC. Full variable domain (missing parts from reference TRBV25-1 and TRBJ2-1): EADIYQTPRYLVIGTGKKITLECSQTMGHDKMYWYQQDPGMELHLIHYSYGVNSTEKGDLSSESTVSRIRTEHFPLTLESARPSHTSQYLCASSEPGTGMDEQFFGPGTRLTVL.

V gene TRBV13 combines with J gene TRBJ2-3; 9 positions match TRBD2. J was trimmed by 5 bases and V by 8 bases; bases with no gene match: 11. This CDR3 has 15 amino acids. Germline lookup yields CDR1 PRHDT and CDR2 FYEKMQ (reference sequence). CDR3 sequence: CASSTRGGPGDTQYF. CDR3 coding DNA: TGTGCCAGCTCAACGCGGGGGGGGCCCGGAGATACGCAGTATTTT.

This clone was picked up one time. V and J are TRBV7-7 and TRBJ2-2; 8 positions agree with TRBD2. V gave up 5 bases and J gave up 6 bases; unmatched junction bases: 5. The CDR3 has 14 residues. Per germline, CDR1 SSHAT and CDR2 FNYEAQ (reference sequence). Written as DNA, the CDR3 is TGTGCCAGCAGCAATAACGGGGGGGCCGGGGAGCTGTTTTTT. Encoded protein: CASSNNGGAGELFF.

The CDR3 DNA follows: TGTGCCAGCAGCCAAACGTCCACAGGGATAGGCGCAGATACGCAGTATTTT. Translation: CASSQTSTGIGADTQYF. The rearrangement links TRBV3-1 (or the pseudogene TRBV3-2) to TRBJ2-3, with a possible D match to TRBD1 (6 bases). The CDR3 spans 17 residues. With 2 bases removed from V and 4 bases from J, the gap between germline ends came to 19 bases. The germline V gene has CDR1 LGHDT and CDR2 YNNKEL (reference sequence).

The V and J genes are TRBV19 and TRBJ1-1, with 7 bases that match TRBD1. Germline CDR1 and CDR2: LNHDA and SQIVND (reference sequence). The CDR3 length is 15 residues. With 3 bases clipped from V and 2 bases from J, the junction kept 6 bases outside the gene matches. The CDR3 loop reads CASSMAQGLNTEAFF. The CDR3 DNA sequence: TGTGCCAGTAGTATGGCACAGGGGCTTAACACTGAAGCTTTCTTT.

The CDR3, as DNA: TGTGCCAGCAGCGCAGCAGGGGGCTACGGTGAAGCTTTCTTT. Its translation is CASSAAGGYGEAFF. The chain joins TRBV7-9 to TRBJ1-1; 8 bases fit TRBD1. Per germline, CDR1 SEHNR and CDR2 FQNEAQ (reference sequence). The CDR3 is 14 amino acids. V gave up 5 bases and J gave up 7 bases; unmatched junction bases: 9.

The count of this clone is one. This chain connects TRBV5-1 to TRBJ1-2, with D perhaps matching TRBD1 (6 bases). The CDR3 extends over 14 amino acids. Trimming took off 1 base at V and 3 bases at J, with 10 bases between the two ends. CDR1 SGHRS and CDR2 YFSETQ come from the germline V gene. CDR3 protein: CASSLQGNDYGYTF. The CDR3 DNA follows: TGCGCCAGCAGCTTGCAGGGGAACGACTATGGCTACACCTTC. The full variable domain, rest sourced from reference TRBV5-1 and TRBJ1-2, is KAGVTQTPRYLIKTRGQQVTLSCSPISGHRSVSWYQQTPGQGLQFLFEYFSETQRNKGNFPGRFSGRQFSNSRSEMNVSTLELGDSALYLCASSLQGNDYGYTFGSGTRLTVV.

The genes are TRBV25-1 and TRBJ2-1, with D tentatively TRBD2 (6 bases). Germline V gene data show CDR1 as MGHDK and CDR2 as SYGVNS. V lost 3 bases and J 0 bases, leaving 15 bases between the germline ends. CDR3 size: 17 residues. CDR3: CASSESPAGSSYNEQFF. The DNA of the CDR3 is TGTGCCAGCAGTGAGAGTCCCGCGGGGTCCTCCTACAATGAGCAGTTCTTC. Combining the CDR3 with reference TRBV25-1 and TRBJ2-1 gives the whole variable domain EADIYQTPRYLVIGTGKKITLECSQTMGHDKMYWYQQDPGMELHLIHYSYGVNSTEKGDLSSESTVSRIRTEHFPLTLESARPSHTSQYLCASSESPAGSSYNEQFFGPGTRLTVL.

This chain connects TRBV6-5 to TRBJ1-5; D may be TRBD1 (5 bases). The V gene lost 4 bases and the J gene lost 7 bases, with 11 bases spanning the gap. Germline CDR1 is MNHEY and CDR2 is SVGAGI. The CDR3 covers 13 residues. In DNA form, the CDR3 reads TGTGCCAGCAGTTTCCCAGGGAGGCAGCCCCAGCATTTT. The encoded protein is CASSFPGRQPQHF.

The chain carries TRBV7-9 and TRBJ1-3; unclear D gene. The V end lost 3 bases, the J end lost 2 bases, and 17 bases lay between the germline ends. Germline values: CDR1 SEHNR, CDR2 FQNEAQ (reference sequence). The CDR3 is 17 residues long. This CDR3 is CASSLGYAGTPGNTIYF. CDR3 in DNA: TGTGCCAGCAGCTTGGGGTACGCGGGTACCCCTGGAAACACCATATATTTT.